The 9 T cell receptor beta chains below all came from one sample that was sequenced in a study of blood T cell repertoires in COVID-19. Sequenced by immunoSEQ multiplex PCR; TCRdb stores in-frame clones only, minus some. Of approximately 220,000 clones in the sample, 81% were seen once. The sample consisted of peripheral blood. The receptor source for this set is an elderly woman with acute or convalescent COVID-19.

The chain joins TRBV2 to TRBJ1-1; tentative D call: TRBD1 (6 bases). The V end lost 7 bases, the J end lost 1 base, and 10 bases lay between the germline ends. CDR1 and CDR2 from the germline V gene are SNHLY and FYNNEI. The CDR3 is 13 residues long. CDR3 residues: CASTKGQNTEAFF. In nucleotides, the CDR3 is TGTGCCAGCACCAAGGGACAGAACACTGAAGCTTTCTTT.

The rearrangement joins TRBV5-1 to TRBJ1-1, with D possibly being TRBD1 (6 bases). Germline loops: CDR1 SGHRS, CDR2 YFSETQ. Trimming pared 1 base from V and 4 bases from J, leaving 14 bases between. The length of the CDR3 is 15 residues. This CDR3 is CASSLSAGVGTEAFF. CDR3 DNA: TGCGCCAGCAGCTTGTCGGCAGGGGTAGGCACTGAAGCTTTCTTT. The whole variable domain, remainder taken from reference TRBV5-1 and TRBJ1-1, is KAGVTQTPRYLIKTRGQQVTLSCSPISGHRSVSWYQQTPGQGLQFLFEYFSETQRNKGNFPGRFSGRQFSNSRSEMNVSTLELGDSALYLCASSLSAGVGTEAFFGQGTRLTVV.

V usage is TRBV18 and J usage is TRBJ1-2; TRBD1 is a possible D gene (6 bases). The germline V gene encodes CDR1 KGHSH and CDR2 LQKENI. This CDR3 comprises 14 residues. Trimming took 2 bases from V and 3 from J, leaving 10 bases between them. This CDR3 reads CASSPGQRDYGYTF. CDR3 DNA sequence: TGTGCCAGCTCACCAGGACAGAGAGACTATGGCTACACCTTC.

The chain is built from TRBV4-1 and TRBJ2-1; 12 nucleotides match TRBD2. V was clipped by 0 bases and J by 11 bases; unmatched bases: 5. CDR3 size: 15 residues. Per germline, CDR1 MGHRA and CDR2 YSYEKL. CDR3 loop: CASSQDGLAGGQQFF. Written as DNA, the CDR3 is TGCGCCAGCAGCCAAGATGGGCTAGCGGGGGGGCAGCAGTTCTTC.

This clone was detected only once. V is TRBV5-1 and J is TRBJ2-3; 12 bases agree with TRBD2. CDR1 and CDR2 (germline): SGHRS, YFSETQ. V dropped 3 bases and J dropped 3; count of bases not matched to a gene: 5. The CDR3 is made up of 16 amino acids. The CDR3 nucleotides read TGCGCCAGCAGCTCCGGACTAGCGGGAACGACAGATACGCAGTATTTT. Its protein is CASSSGLAGTTDTQYF.

The genes are TRBV4-1 and TRBJ2-7; 9 bases are shared with TRBD1. The CDR3 covers 16 residues. V was pared by 0 bases and J by 4 bases, with 7 bases of the junction left unmatched. Germline V gives CDR1 MGHRA, CDR2 YSYEKL. The CDR3 nucleotides are TGCGCCAGCAGCCAAGAAGTAACAGGGGGCGCGTACGAGCAGTACTTC. This gives the protein CASSQEVTGGAYEQYF.

V usage is TRBV19 and J usage is TRBJ1-5; no firm D call. Germline V gene sequence: CDR1 LNHDA, CDR2 SQIVND (reference sequence). The germline V and J ends were trimmed by 7 bases and 5 bases, with 15 bases remaining between them. CDR3 length equals 14 residues. The CDR3 nucleotides are TGTGCCAGTACCTCAGTTCGGGGTTATCAGCCCCAGCATTTT. Residues: CASTSVRGYQPQHF.

Here the CDR3 reads CASSAVETQYF. In nucleotides, the CDR3 is TGTGCCAGCAGTGCGGTTGAGACCCAGTACTTC. The chain links TRBV6-4 to TRBJ2-5; no clear D. Per germline, CDR1 MRHNA and CDR2 SNTAGT. V was shortened by 4 bases and J by 5 bases, with 5 bases between the two germline ends. The CDR3 runs to 11 residues.

The J gene is TRBJ2-7, the V gene TRBV7-2, with TRBD2 matching 15 bases. Germline CDR1 SGHTA, CDR2 FQGNSA. The V and J ends lost 5 bases and 4 bases, in that order; junction bases with no gene match: 12. The CDR3 is made up of 18 amino acids. The CDR3, as DNA: TGTGCCAGCAGCGGGAGGACTAGCGGGAGGGCCCTCTCGTACGAGCAGTACTTC. Translation gives CASSGRTSGRALSYEQYF.